What follows is one T cell receptor beta chain and its context. From germline, CDR1 is MDHEN and CDR2 SYDVKM. Trimming took 7 bases from V and 1 from J, leaving 20 bases between them. There are 17 residues in the CDR3. The data were obtained in a study of blood T cell repertoires in COVID-19. Study members were between roughly 18 and 89 years old and lived in about two dozen US regions. Method: immunoSEQ multiplex PCR; TCRdb's copy keeps in-frame clones and lacks some. The sample has 300,000 to 350,000 clones, 88% seen once. What was sequenced was PBMCs or T cells enriched from blood (not recorded which). The receptor was derived from a man aged 25 to 40 who had recovered from COVID-19. This sequence joins TRBV28 and TRBJ1-5; a possible D gene is TRBD1 (6 bases). The DNA for the CDR3 is TGTGCCAGCATGTGGGACACAAATTGGGGAAGCAATCAGCCCCAGCATTTT. Translating it yields CASMWDTNWGSNQPQHF.